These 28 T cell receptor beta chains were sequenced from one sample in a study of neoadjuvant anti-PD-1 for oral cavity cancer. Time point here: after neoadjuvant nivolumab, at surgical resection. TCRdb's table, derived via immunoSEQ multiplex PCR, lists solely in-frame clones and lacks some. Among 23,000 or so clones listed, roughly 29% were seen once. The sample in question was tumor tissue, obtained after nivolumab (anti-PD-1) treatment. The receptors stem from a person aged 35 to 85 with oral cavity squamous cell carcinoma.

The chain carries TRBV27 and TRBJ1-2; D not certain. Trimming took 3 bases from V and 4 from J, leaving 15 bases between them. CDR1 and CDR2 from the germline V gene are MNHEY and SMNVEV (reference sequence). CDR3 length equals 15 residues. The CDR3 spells CASSFRSVLGYGYTF. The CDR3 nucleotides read TGTGCCAGCAGTTTCAGGTCTGTACTGGGCTATGGCTACACCTTC.

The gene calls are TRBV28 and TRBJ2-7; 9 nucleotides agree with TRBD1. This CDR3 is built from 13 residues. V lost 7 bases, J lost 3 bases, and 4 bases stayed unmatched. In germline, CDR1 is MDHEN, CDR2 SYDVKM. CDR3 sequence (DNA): TGTGCCAGCACCCCGGGACAGGGCTACGAGCAGTACTTC. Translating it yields CASTPGQGYEQYF.

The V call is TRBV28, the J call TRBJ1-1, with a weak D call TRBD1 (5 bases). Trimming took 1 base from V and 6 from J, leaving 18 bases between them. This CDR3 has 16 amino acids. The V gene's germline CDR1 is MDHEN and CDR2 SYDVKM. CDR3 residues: CASSLSPPRGRPEAFF. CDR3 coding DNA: TGTGCCAGCAGTTTATCGCCCCCACGGGGACGGCCTGAAGCTTTCTTT. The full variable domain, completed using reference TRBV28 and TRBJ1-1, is DVKVTQSSRYLVKRTGEKVFLECVQDMDHENMFWYRQDPGLGLRLIYFSYDVKMKEKGDIPEGYSVSREKKERFSLILESASTNQTSMYLCASSLSPPRGRPEAFFGQGTRLTVV.

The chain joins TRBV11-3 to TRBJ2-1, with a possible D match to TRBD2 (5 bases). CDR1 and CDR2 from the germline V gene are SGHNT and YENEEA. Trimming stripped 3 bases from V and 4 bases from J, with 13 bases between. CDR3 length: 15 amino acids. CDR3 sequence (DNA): TGTGCCAGCAGCTTGGAGCATGGCGGGTACAATGAGCAGTTCTTC. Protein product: CASSLEHGGYNEQFF.

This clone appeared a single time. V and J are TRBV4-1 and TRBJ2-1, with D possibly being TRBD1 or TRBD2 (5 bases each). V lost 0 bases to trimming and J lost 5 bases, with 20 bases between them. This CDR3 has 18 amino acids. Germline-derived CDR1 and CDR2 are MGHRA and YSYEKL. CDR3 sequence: CASSQDGPGATHHNEQFF. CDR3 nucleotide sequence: TGCGCCAGCAGCCAAGATGGGCCCGGGGCTACCCATCACAATGAGCAGTTCTTC.

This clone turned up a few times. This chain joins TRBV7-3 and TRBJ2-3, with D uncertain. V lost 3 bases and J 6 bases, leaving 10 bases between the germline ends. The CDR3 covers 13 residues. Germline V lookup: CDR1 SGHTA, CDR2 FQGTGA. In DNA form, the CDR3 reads TGTGCCAGCAGCTTTATAACAAGGGATACGCAGTATTTT. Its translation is CASSFITRDTQYF.

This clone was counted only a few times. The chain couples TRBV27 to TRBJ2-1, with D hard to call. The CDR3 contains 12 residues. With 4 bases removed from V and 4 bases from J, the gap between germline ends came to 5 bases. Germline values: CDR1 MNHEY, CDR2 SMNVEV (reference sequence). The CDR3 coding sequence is TGTGCCAGCAGTTCCACATACAATGAGCAGTTCTTC. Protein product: CASSSTYNEQFF.

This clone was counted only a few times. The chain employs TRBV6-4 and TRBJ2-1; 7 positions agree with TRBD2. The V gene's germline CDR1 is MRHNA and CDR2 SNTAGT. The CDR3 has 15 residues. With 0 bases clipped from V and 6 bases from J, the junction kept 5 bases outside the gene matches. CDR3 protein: CASSDSSGHGNEQFF. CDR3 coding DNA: TGTGCCAGCAGTGACTCTAGCGGGCACGGCAATGAGCAGTTCTTC.

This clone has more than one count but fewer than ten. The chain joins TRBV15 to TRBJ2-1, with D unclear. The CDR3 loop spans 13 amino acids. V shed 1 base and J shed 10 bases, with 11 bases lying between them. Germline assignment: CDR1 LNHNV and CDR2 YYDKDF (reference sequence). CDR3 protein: CATSRVTVGEQFF. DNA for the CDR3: TGTGCCACCAGCAGAGTGACGGTCGGGGAGCAGTTCTTC.

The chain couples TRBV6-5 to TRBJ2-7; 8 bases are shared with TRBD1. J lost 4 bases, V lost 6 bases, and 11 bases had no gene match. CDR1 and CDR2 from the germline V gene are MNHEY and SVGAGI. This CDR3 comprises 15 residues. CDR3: CASSGSGTGQYEQYF. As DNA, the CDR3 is TGTGCCAGCAGCGGTTCCGGGACAGGACAATACGAGCAGTACTTC.

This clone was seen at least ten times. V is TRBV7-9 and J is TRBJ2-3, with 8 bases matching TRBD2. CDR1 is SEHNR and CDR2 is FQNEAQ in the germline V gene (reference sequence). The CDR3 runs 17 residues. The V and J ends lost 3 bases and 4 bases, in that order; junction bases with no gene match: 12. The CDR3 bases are TGTGCCAGCAGCTTGCCGTTCCAAGCGGGAGAGGCAGATACGCAGTATTTT. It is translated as CASSLPFQAGEADTQYF.

CDR3 DNA: TGTGCCAGCACCAGGACAGGGCCGTATGAGCAGTTCTTC. Translated, it gives CASTRTGPYEQFF. The chain joins TRBV7-9 to TRBJ2-1, with TRBD1 matching over 8 bases. The CDR3 contains 13 residues. Trimming removed 7 bases from V and 8 bases from J; junction bases left unmatched: 7. Germline V gives CDR1 SEHNR, CDR2 FQNEAQ (reference sequence).

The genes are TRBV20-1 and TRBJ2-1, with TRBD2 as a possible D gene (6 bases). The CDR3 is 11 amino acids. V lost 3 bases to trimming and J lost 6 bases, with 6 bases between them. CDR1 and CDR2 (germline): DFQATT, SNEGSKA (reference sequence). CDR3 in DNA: TGCAGTGCTAGGGGGGGCAATGAGCAGTTCTTC. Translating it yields CSARGGNEQFF.

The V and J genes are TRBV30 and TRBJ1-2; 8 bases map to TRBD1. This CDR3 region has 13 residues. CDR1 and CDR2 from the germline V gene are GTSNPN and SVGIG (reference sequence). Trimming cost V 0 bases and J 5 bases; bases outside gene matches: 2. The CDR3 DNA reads TGTGCCTGGAGTGTGGACAGGGCGTATGGCTACACCTTC. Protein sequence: CAWSVDRAYGYTF.

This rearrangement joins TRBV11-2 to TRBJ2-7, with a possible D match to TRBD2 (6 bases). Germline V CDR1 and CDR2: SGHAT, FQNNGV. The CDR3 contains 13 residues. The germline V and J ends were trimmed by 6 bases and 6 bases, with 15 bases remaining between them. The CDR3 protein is CASRRLEGREQYF. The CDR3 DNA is TGTGCCAGCAGACGCCTGGAGGGCCGCGAGCAGTACTTC.

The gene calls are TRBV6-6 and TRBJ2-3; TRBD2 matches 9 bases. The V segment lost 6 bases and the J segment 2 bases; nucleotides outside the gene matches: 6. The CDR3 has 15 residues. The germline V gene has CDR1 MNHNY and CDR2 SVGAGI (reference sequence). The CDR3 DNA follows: TGTGCCAGCAGCCATAGCGGGGGCATCACAGATACGCAGTATTTT. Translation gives CASSHSGGITDTQYF.

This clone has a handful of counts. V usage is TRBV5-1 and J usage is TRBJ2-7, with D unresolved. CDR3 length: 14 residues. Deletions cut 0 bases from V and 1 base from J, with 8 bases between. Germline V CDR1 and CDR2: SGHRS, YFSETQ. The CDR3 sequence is CASSLGGSSYEQYF. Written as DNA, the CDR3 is TGCGCCAGCAGCTTGGGAGGCAGTTCCTACGAGCAGTACTTC.

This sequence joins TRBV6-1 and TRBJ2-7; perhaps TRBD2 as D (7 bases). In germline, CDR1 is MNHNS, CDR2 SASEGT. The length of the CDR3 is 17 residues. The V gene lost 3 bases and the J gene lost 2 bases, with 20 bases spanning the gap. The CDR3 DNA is TGTGCCAGCAGTGAGAGGGGGACGGGAGGTCTGACCTACGAGCAGTACTTC. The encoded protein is CASSERGTGGLTYEQYF.

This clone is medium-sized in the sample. The CDR3 reads CASSKQGDSNQPQHF. CDR3 DNA: TGTGCCAGTAGTAAACAGGGGGATAGCAATCAGCCCCAGCATTTT. The chain links TRBV19 to TRBJ1-5, with 8 bases aligning to TRBD1. The CDR3 extends over 15 amino acids. The V gene's germline CDR1 is LNHDA and CDR2 SQIVND (reference sequence). J was trimmed by 0 bases and V by 4 bases; bases with no gene match: 2. Filled out from reference TRBV19 and TRBJ1-5, the complete variable domain reads DGGITQSPKYLFRKEGQNVTLSCEQNLNHDAMYWYRQDPGQGLRLIYYSQIVNDFQKGDIAEGYSVSREKKESFPLTVTSAQKNPTAFYLCASSKQGDSNQPQHFGDGTRLSIL.

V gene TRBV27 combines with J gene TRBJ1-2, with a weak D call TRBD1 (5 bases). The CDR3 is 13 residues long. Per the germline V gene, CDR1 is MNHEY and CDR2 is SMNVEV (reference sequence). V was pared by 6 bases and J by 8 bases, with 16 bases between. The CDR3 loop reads CASSIQVGGGYTF. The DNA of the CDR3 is TGTGCCAGCAGCATACAAGTCGGGGGAGGCTACACCTTC.

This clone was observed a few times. The CDR3: CASSPRTGGNTEAFF. The CDR3 DNA follows: TGTGCCAGCAGCCCCAGGACAGGGGGGAACACTGAAGCTTTCTTT. The chain has TRBV9 and TRBJ1-1; 10 positions agree with TRBD1. The CDR3 spans 15 residues. V shed 4 bases and J 1 base; nucleotides not matched to a gene: 4. The germline gives CDR1 SGDLS, CDR2 YYNGEE.

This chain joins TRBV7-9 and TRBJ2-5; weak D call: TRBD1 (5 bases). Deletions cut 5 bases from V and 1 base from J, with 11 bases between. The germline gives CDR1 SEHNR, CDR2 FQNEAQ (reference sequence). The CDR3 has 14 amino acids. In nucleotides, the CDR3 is TGTGCCAGCAGCGACACAGGTATCCAAGAGACCCAGTACTTC. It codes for CASSDTGIQETQYF.

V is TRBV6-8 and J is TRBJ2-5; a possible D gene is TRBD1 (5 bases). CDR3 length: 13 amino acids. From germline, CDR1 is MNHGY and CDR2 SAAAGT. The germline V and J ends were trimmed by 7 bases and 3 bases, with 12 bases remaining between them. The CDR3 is CASNGAFKETQYF. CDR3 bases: TGTGCCAGCAATGGGGCGTTTAAAGAGACCCAGTACTTC.

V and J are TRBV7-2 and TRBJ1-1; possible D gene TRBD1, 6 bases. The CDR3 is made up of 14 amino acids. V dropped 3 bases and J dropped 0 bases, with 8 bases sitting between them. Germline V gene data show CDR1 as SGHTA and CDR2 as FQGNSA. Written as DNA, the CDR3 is TGTGCCAGCAGCTTGTGGACAGTGAACACTGAAGCTTTCTTT. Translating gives CASSLWTVNTEAFF.

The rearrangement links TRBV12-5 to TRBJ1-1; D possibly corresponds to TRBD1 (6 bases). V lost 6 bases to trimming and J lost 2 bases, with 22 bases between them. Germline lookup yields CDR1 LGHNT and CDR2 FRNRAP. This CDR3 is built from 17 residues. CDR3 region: CASGDGLAGVVNTEAFF. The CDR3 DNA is TGTGCTAGTGGGGACGGGTTAGCAGGGGTGGTTAACACTGAAGCTTTCTTT.

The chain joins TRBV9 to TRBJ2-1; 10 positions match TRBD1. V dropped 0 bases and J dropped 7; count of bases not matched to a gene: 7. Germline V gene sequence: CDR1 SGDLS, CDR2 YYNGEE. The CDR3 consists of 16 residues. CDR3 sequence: CASSVDPRDRGNEQFF. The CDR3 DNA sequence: TGTGCCAGCAGCGTAGACCCCCGGGACAGGGGTAATGAGCAGTTCTTC.

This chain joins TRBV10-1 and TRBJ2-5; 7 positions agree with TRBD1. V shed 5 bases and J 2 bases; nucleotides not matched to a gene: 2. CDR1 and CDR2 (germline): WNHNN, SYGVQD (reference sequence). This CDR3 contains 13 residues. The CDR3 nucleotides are TGCGCCAGCAGTCGGGGACAGCAAGAGACCCAGTACTTC. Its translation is CASSRGQQETQYF.

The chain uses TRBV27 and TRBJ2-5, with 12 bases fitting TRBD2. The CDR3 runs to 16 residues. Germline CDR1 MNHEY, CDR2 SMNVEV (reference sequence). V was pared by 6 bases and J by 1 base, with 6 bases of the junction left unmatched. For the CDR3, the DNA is TGTGCCAGCAGCCCCCTAGCGGGAGGGATCCAAGAGACCCAGTACTTC. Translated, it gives CASSPLAGGIQETQYF.